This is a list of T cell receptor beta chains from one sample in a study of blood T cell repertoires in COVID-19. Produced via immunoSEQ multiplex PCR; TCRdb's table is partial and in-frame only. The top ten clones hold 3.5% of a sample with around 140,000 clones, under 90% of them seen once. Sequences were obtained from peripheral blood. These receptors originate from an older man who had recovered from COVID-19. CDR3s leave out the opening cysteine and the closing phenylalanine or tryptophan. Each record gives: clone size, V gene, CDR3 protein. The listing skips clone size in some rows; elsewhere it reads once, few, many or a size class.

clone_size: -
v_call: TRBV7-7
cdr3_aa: ASSSGGRTGGELF

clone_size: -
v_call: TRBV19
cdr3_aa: ASSILGTSGEQY

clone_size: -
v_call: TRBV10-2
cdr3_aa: ASSESGLAGAGELF

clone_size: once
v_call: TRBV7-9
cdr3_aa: ASLGHTDTQY

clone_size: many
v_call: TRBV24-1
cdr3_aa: ATSDRGLAGELF

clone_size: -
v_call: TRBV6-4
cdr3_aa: ASSSVQGDGGYT

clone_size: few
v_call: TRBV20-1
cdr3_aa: SAKGGSPLH

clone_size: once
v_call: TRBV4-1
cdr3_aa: ASSHYTQERETQY

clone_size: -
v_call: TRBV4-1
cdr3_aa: ASSQATGKNTEAF

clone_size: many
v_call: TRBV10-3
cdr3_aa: ASGQEPNYGYT

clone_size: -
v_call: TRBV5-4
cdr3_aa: ASSARTGTSGPGELF

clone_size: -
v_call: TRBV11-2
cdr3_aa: ASSLFSAGGPNEQY

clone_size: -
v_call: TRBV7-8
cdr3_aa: ASSTRVNTEAF